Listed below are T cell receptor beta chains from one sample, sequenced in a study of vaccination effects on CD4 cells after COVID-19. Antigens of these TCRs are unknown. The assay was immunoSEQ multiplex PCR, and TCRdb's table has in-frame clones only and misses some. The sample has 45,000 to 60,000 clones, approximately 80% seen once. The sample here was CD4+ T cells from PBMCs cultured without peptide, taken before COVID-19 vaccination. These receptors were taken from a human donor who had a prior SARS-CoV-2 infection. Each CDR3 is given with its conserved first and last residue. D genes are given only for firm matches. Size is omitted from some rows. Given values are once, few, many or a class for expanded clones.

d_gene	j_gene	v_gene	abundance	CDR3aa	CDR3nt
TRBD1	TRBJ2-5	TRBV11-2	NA	CASSGQGQTIGTQYF	TGTGCCAGCAGCGGACAGGGACAGACAATCGGGACCCAGTACTTC
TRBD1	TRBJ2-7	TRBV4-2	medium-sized	CASSQGPGQSTWEQYF	TGTGCCAGCAGCCAAGGCCCGGGACAGAGTACGTGGGAGCAGTACTTC
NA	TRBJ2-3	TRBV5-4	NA	CASSYRELDTQYF	TGTGCCAGCAGCTACAGGGAGTTGGATACGCAGTATTTT
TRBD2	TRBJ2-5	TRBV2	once	CASSDSGGGETQYF	TGTGCCAGCAGTGATAGTGGGGGAGGGGAGACCCAGTACTTC
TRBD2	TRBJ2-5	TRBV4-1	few	CASSHGETSGGETQYF	TGCGCCAGCAGCCATGGCGAGACTAGCGGGGGAGAGACCCAGTACTTC
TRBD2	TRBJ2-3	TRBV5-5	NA	CASSSIVLAGAETQYF	TGTGCCAGCAGCTCAATCGTCTTAGCGGGGGCTGAGACGCAGTATTTT
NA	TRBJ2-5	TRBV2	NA	CASSLNRDTETQYF	TGTGCCAGCAGTCTGAACCGGGACACAGAGACCCAGTACTTC
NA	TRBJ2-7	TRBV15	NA	CATSTGHALPYEQYF	TGTGCCACCAGCACCGGACACGCACTTCCCTACGAGCAGTACTTC
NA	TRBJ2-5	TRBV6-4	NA	CASSLRTQYF	TGTGCCAGCAGCCTACGGACCCAGTACTTC
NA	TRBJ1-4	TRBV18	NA	CASSPQGPNEKLFF	TGTGCCAGCTCACCACAGGGGCCTAATGAAAAACTGTTTTTT
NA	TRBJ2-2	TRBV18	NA	CASSPRRRDDGELFF	TGTGCCAGCTCACCCAGGCGGCGGGACGACGGGGAGCTGTTTTTT
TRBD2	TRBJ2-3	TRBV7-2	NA	CASRYAASGRTDTQYF	TGTGCCAGCAGGTATGCGGCTAGCGGGAGAACAGATACGCAGTATTTT
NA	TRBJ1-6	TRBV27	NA	CASSLVPYGNSPLHF	TGTGCCAGCAGTTTAGTACCCTACGGCAATTCACCCCTCCACTTT
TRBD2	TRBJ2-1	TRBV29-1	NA	CSGGTSSEQFF	TGCAGCGGGGGGACTAGTTCTGAGCAGTTCTTC
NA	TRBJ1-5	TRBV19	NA	CASSLDGRMDSNQPQHF	TGTGCCAGTAGTCTAGATGGACGGATGGATAGCAATCAGCCCCAGCATTTT
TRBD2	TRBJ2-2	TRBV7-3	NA	CASSLGGAGGYTGELFF	TGTGCCAGCAGCTTAGGTGGTGCGGGGGGCTACACCGGGGAGCTGTTTTTT
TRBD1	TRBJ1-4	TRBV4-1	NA	CASSQPVGLRDRNNEKLFF	TGCGCCAGCAGCCAACCCGTTGGACTAAGGGACAGGAATAATGAAAAACTGTTTTTT
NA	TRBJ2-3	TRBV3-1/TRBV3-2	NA	CASSQEGGGGDTQYF	TGTGCCAGCAGCCAAGAGGGGGGCGGTGGAGATACGCAGTATTTT
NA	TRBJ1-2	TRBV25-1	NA	CASSASSYGYTF	TGTGCCAGCAGTGCCAGCTCTTATGGCTACACCTTC
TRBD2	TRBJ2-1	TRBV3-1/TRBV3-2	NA	CASSDHAAGESSEQFF	TGTGCCAGCAGCGATCATGCGGCGGGAGAGTCGAGTGAGCAGTTCTTC
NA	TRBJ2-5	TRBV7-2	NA	CASSLARFKETQYF	TGTGCCAGCAGCTTAGCCAGGTTCAAAGAGACCCAGTACTTC
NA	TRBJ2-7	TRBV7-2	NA	CASSMTGTYYEQYF	TGTGCCAGCAGCATGACAGGGACTTACTACGAGCAGTACTTC
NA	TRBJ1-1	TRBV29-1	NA	CSANRDRNTEAFF	TGCAGCGCCAACCGGGACCGGAACACTGAAGCTTTCTTT
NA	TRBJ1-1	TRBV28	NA	CASSPADSYTEAFF	TGTGCCAGCAGTCCAGCGGACAGTTACACTGAAGCTTTCTTT
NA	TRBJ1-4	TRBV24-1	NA	CATSAAPGGAATNEKLFF	TGTGCCACCAGTGCCGCCCCCGGAGGGGCCGCAACTAATGAAAAACTGTTTTTT
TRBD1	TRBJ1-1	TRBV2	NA	CASSADRGPAFF	TGTGCCAGCAGCGCGGACAGGGGCCCAGCTTTCTTT
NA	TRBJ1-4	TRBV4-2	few	CASSQGGVGAYEKLFF	TGTGCCAGCAGCCAAGGGGGCGTGGGGGCCTATGAAAAACTGTTTTTT
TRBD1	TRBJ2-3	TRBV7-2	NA	CASSIRQGWGTQYF	TGTGCCAGCAGCATCAGACAGGGTTGGGGGACGCAGTATTTT
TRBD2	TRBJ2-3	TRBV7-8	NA	CASSRVSGGAPDTQYF	TGTGCCAGCAGCCGAGTGAGCGGGGGGGCACCGGATACGCAGTATTTT